What follows are 10 T cell receptor beta chains derived from one specimen sequenced in a study of blood T cell repertoires in COVID-19. Measured with immunoSEQ multiplex PCR; TCRdb has only the in-frame clones, and not every one. The data hold hundreds of thousands of clones, with around 88% observed a single time. Sequencing was done on a sample of peripheral blood. The receptors here all came from a woman aged 25 to 39 with acute or convalescent COVID-19.

The chain employs TRBV19 and TRBJ2-2, with 14 bases identical to TRBD2. CDR1 and CDR2 from the germline V gene are LNHDA and SQIVND (reference sequence). V dropped 4 bases and J dropped 3; count of bases not matched to a gene: 1. The CDR3 is 16 amino acids. Here the CDR3 reads CASSRTSGGYTGELFF. DNA of the CDR3: TGTGCCAGTAGTAGGACTAGCGGGGGGTACACCGGGGAGCTGTTTTTT.

The sample holds one count of this clone. This sequence joins TRBV7-3 and TRBJ2-1; 11 nucleotides match TRBD2. Germline loops: CDR1 SGHTA, CDR2 FQGTGA. The CDR3 consists of 17 residues. J lost 5 bases, V lost 5 bases, and 11 bases had no gene match. CDR3 nucleotides: TGTGCCAGCAGCCCGACTATAGCGGGGGGGCGCCACAATGAGCAGTTCTTC. Its protein product is CASSPTIAGGRHNEQFF.

The table lists this clone with a count of one. J is TRBJ2-7 and V is TRBV30; the D gene is possibly TRBD2 (5 bases). V was shortened by 0 bases and J by 6 bases, with 12 bases between the two germline ends. Germline V CDR1 and CDR2: GTSNPN, SVGIG (reference sequence). The CDR3 has 13 amino acids. CDR3 nucleotides: TGTGCCTGGAGTGTGGGAGTCGGGTCCGAGCAGTACTTC. This translates into CAWSVGVGSEQYF.

The chain employs TRBV29-1 and TRBJ2-3; 7 bases line up with TRBD1. The germline V gene has CDR1 SQVTM and CDR2 ANQGSEA. This CDR3 has 15 residues. Germline trimming cut 7 bases from V and 6 bases from J; bases unmatched to any gene: 16. The CDR3 sequence: CSERTGIALTDTQYF. The CDR3 DNA follows: TGCAGCGAAAGGACAGGAATTGCCCTTACTGATACGCAGTATTTT.

The chain combines TRBV9 with TRBJ1-2; 9 positions agree with TRBD1. V shed 3 bases, J shed 1 base, and the junction held 4 bases outside the gene matches. There are 15 residues in the CDR3. Germline V gene data show CDR1 as SGDLS and CDR2 as YYNGEE. This CDR3 reads CASSGGTGYNYGYTF. Written as DNA, the CDR3 is TGTGCCAGCAGCGGAGGGACAGGGTATAACTATGGCTACACCTTC. Together with reference TRBV9 and TRBJ1-2, the CDR3 gives the full variable domain: DSGVTQTPKHLITATGQRVTLRCSPRSGDLSVYWYQQSLDQGLQFLIQYYNGEERAKGNILERFSAQQFPDLHSELNLSSLELGDSALYFCASSGGTGYNYGYTFGSGTRLTVV.

The chain combines TRBV13 with TRBJ1-5; the match to TRBD1 covers 7 bases. The CDR3 spans 14 residues. Trimming at V came to 0 bases and at J to 10 bases, leaving 6 bases not matched to a gene. Per the germline V gene, CDR1 is PRHDT and CDR2 is FYEKMQ (reference sequence). The DNA of the CDR3 is TGTGCCAGCAGCTTAGGGGCAGGGGGTACTCCCCAGCATTTT. It translates to CASSLGAGGTPQHF.

The chain recombines TRBV2 with TRBJ2-7; TRBD2 aligns across 9 bases. J lost 2 bases, V lost 6 bases, and 5 bases had no gene match. CDR1 is SNHLY, CDR2 FYNNEI, per germline. The CDR3 is 14 amino acids. Written as DNA, the CDR3 is TGTGCCAGCAGAGAGCGGGGGGCCCCCTACGAGCAGTACTTC. Translation: CASRERGAPYEQYF.

The chain has TRBV24-1 and TRBJ2-5; D gene uncertain. The CDR3 extends over 11 amino acids. Trimming took off 6 bases at V and 3 bases at J, with 4 bases between the two ends. CDR1 is KGHDR, CDR2 SFDVKD, per germline. The CDR3 reads CATSFKETQYF. The CDR3 region has the DNA TGTGCCACCAGTTTCAAAGAGACCCAGTACTTC.

The gene calls are TRBV30 and TRBJ1-2; 7 bases map to TRBD1. V shed 3 bases, J shed 4 bases, and the junction held 5 bases outside the gene matches. The germline V gene encodes CDR1 GTSNPN and CDR2 SVGIG (reference sequence). The CDR3 length is 13 residues. CDR3 amino acids: CAWRLQGFYGYTF. The CDR3 region has the DNA TGTGCCTGGAGATTACAGGGGTTCTATGGCTACACCTTC.

The V and J genes are TRBV7-3 and TRBJ2-1; D possibly corresponds to TRBD1 (5 bases). This CDR3 contains 15 residues. Germline loops: CDR1 SGHTA, CDR2 FQGTGA. Trimming took off 4 bases at V and 5 bases at J, with 15 bases between the two ends. CDR3 sequence reads: CASSSSGYTDNEQFF. Written as DNA, the CDR3 is TGTGCCAGCAGCTCCTCAGGGTACACGGACAATGAGCAGTTCTTC. The entire variable domain, with the rest obtained from reference TRBV7-3 and TRBJ2-1, is as follows: GAGVSQTPSNKVTEKGKYVELRCDPISGHTALYWYRQSLGQGPEFLIYFQGTGAADDSGLPNDRFFAVRPEGSVSTLKIQRTERGDSAVYLCASSSSGYTDNEQFFGPGTRLTVL.